Listed below are T cell receptor beta chains from one sample, sequenced in a study of cytomegalovirus exposure and HLA in healthy donors. Here immunoSEQ multiplex PCR was the method, and the copy in TCRdb shows in-frame clones only, minus some. Its table records under 40,000 clones. The sequenced sample consisted of PBMCs. These receptors were collected from a woman aged 40 to 50 in good health and CMV-seropositive. The CDR3 runs from the conserved cysteine through the conserved F or W. D genes are given only for firm matches. Clone sizes are given selectively: once, few, many, or a class where the clone is expanded.

D: .
J: TRBJ2-1
V: TRBV19
size: .
CDR3: CASSREDLADYYNEQFF
DNA: TGTGCCAGTAGTAGAGAAGACTTAGCGGACTACTACAATGAGCAGTTCTTC

D: .
J: TRBJ1-5
V: TRBV2
size: .
CDR3: CASSEALQGTPQHF
DNA: TGTGCCAGCAGTGAAGCGCTTCAGGGGACGCCCCAGCATTTT

D: TRBD1
J: TRBJ1-5
V: TRBV5-1
size: .
CDR3: CASSLGDSLSNQPQHF
DNA: TGCGCCAGCAGCTTGGGGGACAGCCTTAGCAATCAGCCCCAGCATTTT

D: .
J: TRBJ1-3
V: TRBV18
size: .
CDR3: CASSPLPTANGNTIYF
DNA: TGTGCCAGCTCACCACTGCCAACAGCCAATGGAAACACCATATATTTT

D: .
J: TRBJ2-3
V: TRBV13
size: .
CDR3: CASSLGGTDTQYF
DNA: TGTGCCAGCAGCTTAGGCGGGACAGATACGCAGTATTTT

D: .
J: TRBJ2-3
V: TRBV29-1
size: .
CDR3: CSVFLDTQYF
DNA: TGCAGCGTTTTTCTAGATACGCAGTATTTT

D: TRBD2
J: TRBJ2-7
V: TRBV6-5
size: .
CDR3: CASRTSGGHSYEQYF
DNA: TGTGCCAGCAGAACTAGCGGGGGCCATTCCTACGAGCAGTACTTC

D: TRBD1
J: TRBJ1-1
V: TRBV4-1
size: .
CDR3: CASSQDRGIGEAFF
DNA: TGCGCCAGCAGCCAAGACAGGGGGATAGGTGAAGCTTTCTTT

D: TRBD1
J: TRBJ1-5
V: TRBV19
size: .
CDR3: CASYPGQGRNQPQHF
DNA: TGTGCCAGCTATCCGGGACAGGGGAGAAATCAGCCCCAGCATTTT

D: .
J: TRBJ1-3
V: TRBV29-1
size: .
CDR3: CSVEDRGGPGNTIYF
DNA: TGCAGCGTTGAAGATCGGGGGGGGCCTGGAAACACCATATATTTT

D: TRBD2
J: TRBJ2-5
V: TRBV27
size: .
CDR3: CASSYPLSGRAGGPLGGHF
DNA: TGTGCCAGCAGTTACCCTTTGAGCGGGAGGGCGGGAGGGCCTTTAGGCGGCCACTTC

D: TRBD2
J: TRBJ2-7
V: TRBV7-2
size: .
CDR3: CASSTTGLAGGEQYF
DNA: TGTGCCAGCAGCACGACCGGACTAGCGGGGGGCGAGCAGTACTTC

D: .
J: TRBJ2-3
V: TRBV19
size: .
CDR3: CASSIGTSTDTQYF
DNA: TGTGCCAGTAGTATTGGGACTAGCACAGATACGCAGTATTTT

D: TRBD2
J: TRBJ2-1
V: TRBV11-3
size: .
CDR3: CASSTRKGGGARIDEQFF
DNA: TGTGCCAGCAGCACGAGAAAGGGCGGGGGGGCCAGGATAGATGAGCAGTTCTTC

D: TRBD2
J: TRBJ2-7
V: TRBV7-2
size: .
CDR3: CASSSYPAGGLLYEQYF
DNA: TGTGCCAGCAGCAGCTACCCAGCGGGAGGGCTTTTGTACGAGCAGTACTTC

D: TRBD1
J: TRBJ2-1
V: TRBV7-2
size: .
CDR3: CASSLGTGDYNEQFF
DNA: TGTGCCAGCAGCTTAGGGACAGGAGATTACAATGAGCAGTTCTTC

D: TRBD1
J: TRBJ1-5
V: TRBV19
size: .
CDR3: CASSMWVWTGNQPQHF
DNA: TGTGCCAGTAGTATGTGGGTTTGGACAGGGAATCAGCCCCAGCATTTT

D: TRBD1
J: TRBJ1-6
V: TRBV5-1
size: .
CDR3: CASSPDRARDSPLHF
DNA: TGCGCCAGCAGCCCGGACAGGGCCAGGGATTCACCCCTCCACTTT

D: TRBD2
J: TRBJ2-1
V: TRBV19
size: .
CDR3: CASKGLAGWNEQFF
DNA: TGTGCCAGTAAAGGACTAGCGGGATGGAATGAGCAGTTCTTC

D: .
J: TRBJ1-1
V: TRBV5-5
size: .
CDR3: CASSPRVANTEAFF
DNA: TGTGCCAGCAGCCCCAGGGTGGCGAACACTGAAGCTTTCTTT

D: .
J: TRBJ1-6
V: TRBV19
size: medium-sized
CDR3: CASNRVQGLRNSPLHF
DNA: TGTGCCAGTAATCGGGTTCAGGGTCTGAGGAATTCACCCCTCCACTTT

D: TRBD2
J: TRBJ2-2
V: TRBV10-2
size: .
CDR3: CASSESRGGANTGELFF
DNA: TGCGCCAGCAGTGAGTCGCGGGGGGGGGCGAACACCGGGGAGCTGTTTTTT

D: .
J: TRBJ2-2
V: TRBV28
size: .
CDR3: CASSFTVQITGELFF
DNA: TGTGCCAGCAGCTTTACCGTCCAGATCACCGGGGAGCTGTTTTTT

D: .
J: TRBJ1-5
V: TRBV18
size: .
CDR3: CASSPSSQGNQPQHF
DNA: TGTGCCAGCTCACCTTCGTCTCAGGGCAATCAGCCCCAGCATTTT

D: .
J: TRBJ2-3
V: TRBV4-1
size: .
CDR3: CASSLTGTSTDTQYF
DNA: TGCGCCAGCAGCCTCACCGGGACTAGCACAGATACGCAGTATTTT

D: TRBD2
J: TRBJ2-7
V: TRBV27
size: .
CDR3: CASSLLRLAGVNEQYF
DNA: TGTGCCAGCAGTTTACTCAGGCTAGCGGGAGTAAACGAGCAGTACTTC

D: .
J: TRBJ2-1
V: TRBV19
size: .
CDR3: CASSNPGAGVKGEQFF
DNA: TGTGCCAGTAGTAATCCGGGGGCGGGAGTGAAAGGTGAGCAGTTCTTC

D: TRBD1
J: TRBJ1-1
V: TRBV28
size: .
CDR3: CASSSGGRNTEAFF
DNA: TGTGCCAGCAGTTCAGGGGGTCGTAACACTGAAGCTTTCTTT

D: TRBD1
J: TRBJ2-7
V: TRBV27
size: .
CDR3: CASSLILRPETGSFREQYF
DNA: TGTGCCAGCAGTTTAATCTTGAGACCTGAGACAGGGTCGTTTCGCGAGCAGTACTTC

D: TRBD2
J: TRBJ2-1
V: TRBV30
size: .
CDR3: CAWSSGGRLDEQFF
DNA: TGTGCCTGGAGTAGCGGGGGAAGGCTGGATGAGCAGTTCTTC

D: TRBD2
J: TRBJ2-7
V: TRBV7-8
size: .
CDR3: CASSLGTSALYEQYF
DNA: TGTGCCAGCAGCTTAGGGACTAGCGCACTCTACGAGCAGTACTTC

D: .
J: TRBJ1-1
V: TRBV6-6
size: .
CDR3: CASSPQGNTEAFF
DNA: TGTGCCAGCAGCCCGCAGGGGAACACTGAAGCTTTCTTT

D: .
J: TRBJ1-6
V: TRBV5-5
size: .
CDR3: CASSLTGLNSPLHF
DNA: TGTGCCAGCAGCTTGACAGGTCTTAATTCACCCCTCCACTTT

D: .
J: TRBJ2-7
V: TRBV6-5
size: .
CDR3: CASSLQGPTNEQYF
DNA: TGTGCCAGCAGTCTACAGGGTCCAACCAATGAGCAGTACTTC

D: TRBD2
J: TRBJ2-1
V: TRBV6-4
size: .
CDR3: CASSVEREASEQFF
DNA: TGTGCCAGCAGTGTTGAGCGGGAGGCTAGTGAGCAGTTCTTC

D: TRBD1
J: TRBJ2-6
V: TRBV14
size: .
CDR3: CASSLTDRGRLSGANVLTF
DNA: TGTGCCAGCAGCCTTACCGACAGGGGCCGACTCTCTGGGGCCAACGTCCTGACTTTC

D: .
J: TRBJ1-4
V: TRBV25-1
size: .
CDR3: CASSTPEGSTNEKLFF
DNA: TGTGCCAGCAGTACCCCCGAGGGATCAACTAATGAAAAACTGTTTTTT

D: .
J: TRBJ2-7
V: TRBV5-1
size: .
CDR3: CASSSDGGWDPPIEQYF
DNA: TGCGCCAGCAGCTCAGACGGAGGGTGGGATCCCCCTATCGAGCAGTACTTC

D: .
J: TRBJ2-5
V: TRBV7-8
size: .
CDR3: CASSRPREETQYF
DNA: TGTGCCAGCAGCCGCCCGAGGGAAGAGACCCAGTACTTC

D: .
J: TRBJ2-5
V: TRBV4-1
size: .
CDR3: CASSQEKLTQETQYF
DNA: TGCGCCAGCAGCCAAGAGAAGTTGACTCAAGAGACCCAGTACTTC

D: TRBD1
J: TRBJ2-3
V: TRBV19
size: .
CDR3: CASSIGAPTGGRTDTQYF
DNA: TGTGCCAGTAGTATAGGAGCCCCGACAGGGGGTAGGACAGATACGCAGTATTTT

D: .
J: TRBJ1-4
V: TRBV7-2
size: .
CDR3: CASSLSGPGGEKLFF
DNA: TGTGCCAGCAGCTTATCCGGCCCGGGTGGCGAAAAACTGTTTTTT

D: TRBD2
J: TRBJ2-1
V: TRBV5-1
size: .
CDR3: CASSFSGTSPNEQFF
DNA: TGCGCCAGCAGCTTTTCCGGGACTAGCCCCAATGAGCAGTTCTTC

D: TRBD1
J: TRBJ1-1
V: TRBV5-1
size: .
CDR3: CASSPTGGSGDTEAFF
DNA: TGCGCCAGCAGCCCGACAGGGGGGAGTGGAGACACTGAAGCTTTCTTT

D: TRBD1
J: TRBJ1-1
V: TRBV5-1
size: .
CDR3: CASSWQTGIGIEAFF
DNA: TGCGCCAGCAGCTGGCAGACAGGGATCGGCATTGAAGCTTTCTTT

D: .
J: TRBJ2-7
V: TRBV6-5
size: .
CDR3: CASSRSGVEQYF
DNA: TGTGCCAGCAGCAGATCGGGGGTCGAGCAGTACTTC

D: TRBD1
J: TRBJ1-2
V: TRBV6-1
size: .
CDR3: CASSDTGQGFYGYTF
DNA: TGTGCCAGCAGTGATACGGGACAGGGATTCTATGGCTACACCTTC

D: TRBD1
J: TRBJ1-4
V: TRBV2
size: .
CDR3: CASSNWDSNEKLFF
DNA: TGTGCCAGCAGTAACTGGGACAGCAATGAAAAACTGTTTTTT

D: .
J: TRBJ2-1
V: TRBV23-1
size: .
CDR3: CASSSTTQGCEQFF
DNA: TGCGCCAGCAGCTCGACCACTCAGGGGTGTGAGCAGTTCTTC

D: .
J: TRBJ2-7
V: TRBV6-1
size: .
CDR3: CATLSGEQYF
DNA: TGTGCCACACTTAGCGGCGAGCAGTACTTC

D: TRBD1
J: TRBJ2-5
V: TRBV28
size: .
CDR3: CASSLLQGVEQYF
DNA: TGTGCCAGCAGCCTTTTACAGGGGGTGGAGCAGTACTTC

D: .
J: TRBJ2-7
V: TRBV27
size: .
CDR3: CARAFQQGSGPEPYEQYF
DNA: TGTGCCAGAGCCTTCCAGCAGGGGTCTGGTCCAGAGCCCTACGAGCAGTACTTC

D: TRBD1
J: TRBJ1-2
V: TRBV30
size: .
CDR3: CAWRAPGQQNYGYTF
DNA: TGTGCCTGGAGGGCCCCGGGACAGCAAAACTATGGCTACACCTTC

D: .
J: TRBJ2-5
V: TRBV12-5
size: .
CDR3: CASGPGLLQETQYF
DNA: TGTGCTAGTGGTCCCGGACTACTCCAAGAGACCCAGTACTTC

D: .
J: TRBJ2-7
V: TRBV28
size: .
CDR3: CASRQGSYEQYF
DNA: TGTGCCAGCCGTCAGGGCTCCTACGAGCAGTACTTC

D: TRBD1
J: TRBJ1-1
V: TRBV5-4
size: .
CDR3: CASSVTGPGEAFF
DNA: TGTGCCAGCAGCGTGACAGGGCCTGGTGAAGCTTTCTTT

D: TRBD1
J: TRBJ2-7
V: TRBV7-9
size: .
CDR3: CASSLVSGQPGMEQYF
DNA: TGTGCCAGCAGCTTGGTGTCGGGACAGCCAGGGATGGAGCAGTACTTC

D: .
J: TRBJ1-4
V: TRBV7-2
size: .
CDR3: CASSLWQGEKLFF
DNA: TGTGCCAGCAGCCTCTGGCAGGGTGAAAAACTGTTTTTT

D: TRBD1
J: TRBJ2-7
V: TRBV29-1
size: .
CDR3: CSVADRDYEQYF
DNA: TGCAGCGTCGCGGACAGGGACTACGAGCAGTACTTC

D: .
J: TRBJ1-1
V: TRBV7-9
size: .
CDR3: CASSRFAGEGTEAFF
DNA: TGTGCCAGCAGTCGATTTGCAGGGGAGGGCACTGAAGCTTTCTTT